This T cell receptor beta chain stems from a study of blood T cell repertoires in COVID-19. Study-wide background: Samples representing acute and convalescent COVID-19 were sourced from the United States, Italy and Spain.

In the source study's methods: Amplification with reference gene primers provided the estimates of nucleated cell counts. Profiled with immunoSEQ multiplex PCR; TCRdb holds only in-frame clones, not every one. For V, J and clone size, that table is used; D and trimming come from the DNA. This table holds about 76,000 clones, around 86% found once. The CDR3 has 12 residues. Trimming shortened V by 0 bases and J by 8 bases, and 7 bases separated the two germline ends. Per the germline V gene, CDR1 is MRHNA and CDR2 is SNTAGT. The chain carries TRBV6-4 and TRBJ1-1; no firm D call. Sequenced material: peripheral blood. The TCR sequence derives from a woman of 80 years or more with active or convalescent COVID-19. The CDR3 loop reads CASSDSAGEAFF. CDR3 coding DNA: TGTGCCAGCAGTGACTCAGCCGGGGAAGCTTTCTTT.